This T cell receptor (beta chain) is drawn from a study of identical twins. MiXCR, applied by TCRdb to the 5' RACE reads, yields one record per CDR3 protein. This table holds about 570,000 distinct CDR3 sequences, 9.6% found once. Study-wide results and caveats: Excess twin sharing in beta out-of-frame sequences was weaker.

About this clonotype: Its specificity is unknown.

The V end lost 9 bases, the J end lost 0 bases, and 14 bases lay between the germline ends. CDR3 length: 14 residues. Germline V gene sequence: CDR1 LNHDA, CDR2 SQIVND (reference sequence). The same data also contributed to another study, on yellow fever vaccine responses in identical twins. That publication notes: Among the twins, the vaccine T cell response reportedly seemed partly convergent and partly personalized.

This rearrangement joins TRBV19 to TRBJ1-1; no reliable D call. The TCR comes from a woman in her late teens or twenties in good health. Source material: PBMCs. The chain's CDR3 is CASRLRDMNTEAFF. CDR3 nucleotides: TGTGCCAGCCGACTCAGAGATATGAACACTGAAGCTTTCTTT.